What follows are 12 T cell receptor beta chains derived from one specimen sequenced in a study of shared clonotypes between healthy human individuals. Data came from immunoSEQ multiplex PCR; TCRdb stores just in-frame clones and leaves some out. The sample records just over 2,000,000 clones, about 95% being singletons. Terminally differentiated effector memory CD45RA+ cells were excluded from the naive CD8 cells, which were CD45RO-negative and positively selected for CCR7. The source material was naive CD8+ T cells sorted from blood. These receptors all stem from a man between 18 and 29 years old in good health.

The genes are TRBV9 and TRBJ2-7, with 9 positions matching TRBD2. V lost 3 bases to trimming and J lost 4 bases; unmatched junction nucleotides: 8. CDR1 and CDR2 from the germline V gene are SGDLS and YYNGEE. The CDR3 has 15 residues. The DNA of the CDR3 is TGTGCCAGCAGCGCGTCGGGACTAGCTCAATACGAGCAGTACTTC. Residues: CASSASGLAQYEQYF.

The chain links TRBV7-8 to TRBJ1-5; D not resolved. The CDR3 totals 17 residues. The V gene lost 4 bases and the J gene lost 9 bases, with 25 bases spanning the gap. Germline lookup yields CDR1 SGHVS and CDR2 FQNEAQ. CDR3 loop: CASSYNLAGMGLWPQHF. CDR3 sequence (DNA): TGTGCCAGCAGCTATAATCTCGCGGGCATGGGTCTATGGCCCCAGCATTTT.

The chain joins TRBV2 to TRBJ2-1, with 8 bases fitting TRBD2. Germline CDR1 and CDR2: SNHLY and FYNNEI. Unmatched junction bases numbered 10, after V lost 6 bases and J lost 3 bases. The CDR3 extends over 16 amino acids. The CDR3 here is CASRDPSGSIYNEQFF. CDR3 DNA sequence: TGTGCCAGCAGAGACCCTAGCGGGTCAATCTACAATGAGCAGTTCTTC.

This chain joins TRBV4-1 and TRBJ1-1, with D perhaps TRBD1 (5 bases). Germline-derived CDR1 and CDR2 are MGHRA and YSYEKL. Deletions cut 3 bases from V and 5 bases from J, with 13 bases between. The length of the CDR3 is 14 residues. The CDR3 bases are TGCGCCAGCAGCCATGGACTTGGGGGAACTGAAGCTTTCTTT. This sequence encodes CASSHGLGGTEAFF.

This chain uses TRBV4-1 with TRBJ2-7; 9 bases align to TRBD1. CDR1 and CDR2 from the germline V gene are MGHRA and YSYEKL. Trimming removed 5 bases from V and 6 bases from J; junction bases left unmatched: 8. The CDR3 is 14 amino acids. The CDR3 DNA reads as TGCGCCAGCAGCGCCCGGGACAGGGAAAGCGAGCAGTACTTC. Amino acids: CASSARDRESEQYF.

The chain couples TRBV7-9 to TRBJ2-3; 10 bases agree with TRBD2. Germline V gene data show CDR1 as SEHNR and CDR2 as FQNEAQ (reference sequence). V shed 3 bases and J 0 bases; nucleotides not matched to a gene: 3. This CDR3 has 16 amino acids. The CDR3 protein is CASSFLAGESTDTQYF. CDR3 sequence (DNA): TGTGCCAGCAGCTTTCTAGCGGGGGAGAGCACAGATACGCAGTATTTT.

The V call is TRBV13, the J call TRBJ1-1; D possibly corresponds to TRBD1 (5 bases). V lost 7 bases, J lost 4 bases, and 13 bases lay in between. CDR1 and CDR2 from the germline V gene are PRHDT and FYEKMQ (reference sequence). The CDR3 runs 13 residues. The chain's CDR3 is CASTPQGATEAFF. The DNA for the CDR3 is TGTGCCAGCACCCCCCAGGGCGCCACTGAAGCTTTCTTT.

The rearrangement joins TRBV7-6 to TRBJ2-7, with 8 bases matching TRBD1. This CDR3 is built from 12 residues. Germline values: CDR1 SGHVS, CDR2 FNYEAQ. The J segment lost 5 bases and the V segment lost 5 bases, leaving 2 bases of the junction unmatched. The CDR3 DNA follows: TGTGCCAGCAGCCAGGGGGCTAACGAGCAGTACTTC. Translation gives CASSQGANEQYF.

This clone was found once. The chain links TRBV27 to TRBJ2-1; a weak D match, TRBD1 (7 bases). Germline V CDR1 and CDR2: MNHEY, SMNVEV (reference sequence). The CDR3 is 15 residues long. Trimming took 5 bases from V and 4 from J, leaving 15 bases between them. The CDR3 is CASSNTGEAYNEQFF. The CDR3 region has the DNA TGTGCCAGCAGTAACACAGGGGAGGCATACAATGAGCAGTTCTTC.

This clone appeared a single time. V is TRBV27 and J is TRBJ2-5; 9 positions match TRBD1. This CDR3 is built from 17 residues. Trimming at V came to 5 bases and at J to 6 bases, leaving 16 bases not matched to a gene. Per the germline V gene, CDR1 is MNHEY and CDR2 is SMNVEV (reference sequence). This chain's CDR3 is CASSPLGDRGMSQTQYF. In nucleotides, the CDR3 is TGTGCCAGCAGTCCTTTGGGAGACAGGGGGATGTCCCAGACCCAGTACTTC.

V and J are TRBV11-2 and TRBJ2-7; 8 nucleotides line up with TRBD2. Per the germline V gene, CDR1 is SGHAT and CDR2 is FQNNGV. V trimming: 0 bases; J trimming: 3 bases; junction bases outside the gene matches: 7. The CDR3 extends over 16 amino acids. In nucleotides, the CDR3 is TGTGCCAGCAGCTTAGAAGCGGGGGAAGGCTTCTACGAGCAGTACTTC. This encodes CASSLEAGEGFYEQYF.

The chain carries TRBV9 and TRBJ1-2; D unclear. The CDR3 totals 13 residues. Germline V gene sequence: CDR1 SGDLS, CDR2 YYNGEE. V lost 3 bases and J lost 6, with 12 bases in between. The CDR3 sequence: CASSATDGDGYTF. The CDR3 nucleotides are TGTGCCAGCAGCGCAACGGACGGGGATGGCTACACCTTC.